This is a list of T cell receptor beta chains from one sample in a study of blood T cell repertoires in COVID-19. Some clones are missing from TCRdb's copy, which holds only in-frame ones; the method was immunoSEQ multiplex PCR. The sample shows roughly 92,000 clones, 70% to 90% of them seen only once. Sequencing input: peripheral blood. Receptors originate from a human donor with acute or convalescent COVID-19. The donor label of this sample is uncertain. The CDR3 runs from the conserved cysteine through the conserved F or W. A D gene is named only where the DNA matches it firmly.

cdr3_length: 14; d_call: -; j_call: TRBJ1-5; v_call: TRBV23-1; cdr3_aa: CASSQRGYNQPQHF; cdr3_nt: TGCGCCAGCAGTCAAAGGGGTTACAATCAGCCCCAGCATTTT
cdr3_length: 16; d_call: -; j_call: TRBJ2-3; v_call: TRBV4-2; cdr3_aa: CASSPTVRVRVDTQYF; cdr3_nt: TGTGCCAGCAGCCCGACGGTCCGGGTTCGCGTAGATACGCAGTATTTT
cdr3_length: 20; d_call: TRBD2; j_call: TRBJ2-2; v_call: TRBV4-3; cdr3_aa: CASSQVPPGLAGGNTGELFF; cdr3_nt: TGCGCCAGCAGCCAAGTCCCCCCGGGACTAGCGGGGGGCAACACCGGGGAGCTGTTTTTT
cdr3_length: 13; d_call: -; j_call: TRBJ2-7; v_call: TRBV24-1; cdr3_aa: CATSDPSSYEQYF; cdr3_nt: TGTGCCACCAGTGACCCCAGCTCCTACGAGCAGTACTTC
cdr3_length: 14; d_call: TRBD1; j_call: TRBJ1-2; v_call: TRBV24-1; cdr3_aa: CATRPGQGNYGYTF; cdr3_nt: TGTGCCACCAGACCGGGACAGGGGAACTATGGCTACACCTTC
cdr3_length: 15; d_call: TRBD2; j_call: TRBJ2-5; v_call: TRBV6-1; cdr3_aa: CASSEARGLGETQYF; cdr3_nt: TGTGCCAGCAGTGAAGCGCGGGGACTAGGGGAGACCCAGTACTTC
cdr3_length: 18; d_call: TRBD1; j_call: TRBJ1-5; v_call: TRBV7-8; cdr3_aa: CASSSRQGAGLGNQPQHF; cdr3_nt: TGTGCCAGCAGCTCTAGACAGGGGGCCGGGTTGGGTAATCAGCCCCAGCATTTT
cdr3_length: 15; d_call: TRBD2; j_call: TRBJ2-3; v_call: TRBV6-5; cdr3_aa: CASSLGLGRTDTQYF; cdr3_nt: TGTGCCAGCAGCCTCGGACTAGGGCGCACAGATACGCAGTATTTT
cdr3_length: 11; d_call: -; j_call: TRBJ1-2; v_call: TRBV28; cdr3_aa: CASSSRYGYTF; cdr3_nt: TGTGCCAGCAGTTCTAGGTATGGCTACACCTTC
cdr3_length: 17; d_call: -; j_call: TRBJ1-3; v_call: TRBV4-2; cdr3_aa: CASSQEQGRSSGNTIYF; cdr3_nt: TGTGCCAGCAGCCAAGAACAGGGCAGGAGCTCTGGAAACACCATATATTTT
cdr3_length: 13; d_call: TRBD2; j_call: TRBJ2-3; v_call: TRBV12-3/TRBV12-4; cdr3_aa: CASSLGLALTQYF; cdr3_nt: TGTGCCAGCAGTCTGGGACTAGCTCTTACGCAGTATTTT
cdr3_length: 12; d_call: -; j_call: TRBJ1-2; v_call: TRBV19; cdr3_aa: CASSIDSYGYTF; cdr3_nt: TGTGCCAGTAGTATAGACAGTTATGGCTACACCTTC
cdr3_length: 13; d_call: -; j_call: TRBJ1-4; v_call: TRBV12-3/TRBV12-4; cdr3_aa: CASSSGGEEKLFF; cdr3_nt: TGTGCCAGCAGCTCCGGTGGGGAGGAAAAACTGTTTTTT
cdr3_length: 15; d_call: TRBD1; j_call: TRBJ1-1; v_call: TRBV4-2; cdr3_aa: CASSQDWSGGQGAFF; cdr3_nt: TGTGCCAGCAGCCAAGATTGGAGTGGAGGACAGGGAGCTTTCTTT
cdr3_length: 18; d_call: TRBD2; j_call: TRBJ2-2; v_call: TRBV7-8; cdr3_aa: CASTPSIAGGLDTGELFF; cdr3_nt: TGTGCCAGCACCCCTTCCATAGCGGGGGGCCTCGATACCGGGGAGCTGTTTTTT
cdr3_length: 14; d_call: TRBD2; j_call: TRBJ2-7; v_call: TRBV3-1/TRBV3-2; cdr3_aa: CASRPTSGSYEQYF; cdr3_nt: TGTGCCAGCAGACCAACTAGCGGCTCCTACGAGCAGTACTTC
cdr3_length: 15; d_call: -; j_call: TRBJ2-5; v_call: TRBV24-1; cdr3_aa: CATSATGGREETQYF; cdr3_nt: TGTGCCACCAGTGCAACCGGGGGAAGGGAAGAGACCCAGTACTTC
cdr3_length: 16; d_call: -; j_call: TRBJ1-6; v_call: TRBV27; cdr3_aa: CASRITSRGSNSPLHF; cdr3_nt: TGTGCCAGCAGGATAACCTCCAGGGGAAGTAATTCACCCCTCCACTTT
cdr3_length: 15; d_call: -; j_call: TRBJ1-2; v_call: TRBV7-9; cdr3_aa: CASSLRGGTSGGYTF; cdr3_nt: TGTGCCAGCAGCCTACGGGGGGGGACCTCGGGTGGCTACACCTTC
cdr3_length: 15; d_call: -; j_call: TRBJ1-5; v_call: TRBV6-5; cdr3_aa: CASRLDRNSNQPQHF; cdr3_nt: TGTGCCAGCAGACTCGACAGGAATAGCAATCAGCCCCAGCATTTT
cdr3_length: 15; d_call: TRBD1; j_call: TRBJ2-4; v_call: TRBV5-4; cdr3_aa: CASSLQGVAKNIQYF; cdr3_nt: TGTGCCAGCAGTTTACAGGGGGTCGCCAAAAACATTCAGTACTTC
cdr3_length: 16; d_call: TRBD2; j_call: TRBJ2-1; v_call: TRBV6-4; cdr3_aa: CASSSSGGPSYNEQFF; cdr3_nt: TGTGCCAGCAGTTCTAGCGGGGGGCCATCCTACAATGAGCAGTTCTTC
cdr3_length: 18; d_call: TRBD2; j_call: TRBJ2-1; v_call: TRBV24-1; cdr3_aa: CATSDPGLAALRDNEQFF; cdr3_nt: TGTGCCACCAGTGACCCGGGACTAGCGGCGCTACGTGACAATGAGCAGTTCTTC